What follows describes a single T cell receptor beta chain. Its specificity is unknown. These data belong to a study of CD8+ T cells in alopecia areata. Overall study findings and caveats: Mouse data revealed clearer TCR sharing than patient data did, a gap possibly tied to HLA.

RNA, once extracted, was reverse transcribed into cDNA for use as the sequencing template. This table comes from immunoSEQ multiplex PCR, and its TCRdb copy is limited to in-frame clones, with some not included. The repertoire has 180,000 or so clones, roughly half of them found once; the top ten carry over 9%. Trimming took off 6 bases at V and 5 bases at J, with 11 bases between the two ends. Germline CDR1 MRHNA, CDR2 SNTAGT. The CDR3 has 14 amino acids. As for treatment: oral pan-JAK inhibitor, 5-10 mg twice daily. This sequence was found in a human donor with alopecia areata. Material: CD8+ T cells sorted from blood, obtained around week 52, from a patient treated with tofacitinib. This chain joins TRBV6-4 and TRBJ1-6, with D unresolved. The DNA for the CDR3 is TGTGCCAGCAGACCAGGTCCGGATAATTCACCCCTCCACTTT. Amino acids: CASRPGPDNSPLHF.